This T cell receptor (beta chain) was sequenced during a study of patients and donors after allogeneic stem cell transplantation. TCRdb re-called the RT-PCR reads through MiXCR, storing one row per CDR3 protein. Among some 150,000 distinct CDR3 sequences, about a third were seen once, and the ten largest hold about 50%. The ends lost 1 base at V and 7 bases at J; junction bases unmatched: 8. Germline V gene sequence: CDR1 ENHRY, CDR2 SYGVKD. The CDR3 runs 17 residues. This clonotype was counted only a few times. This chain uses TRBV10-3 with TRBJ1-6; TRBD1 matches at 9 bases. Material for sequencing was blood, either unsorted or a sorted T cell fraction (not recorded which). The clonotype comes from a human donor who was either an allogeneic HSCT recipient or a stem cell or donor lymphocyte infusion donor (not recorded which). It is not recorded whose cells these are; they may come from a transplant donor. The chain's CDR3 is CAISEFVGTGRNSPLHF. Written as DNA, the CDR3 is TGTGCCATCAGTGAGTTTGTCGGGACAGGGAGGAATTCACCCCTCCACTTT.